The 5 T cell receptor beta chains presented below share a single source sample, sequenced in a study of T cell responses to AZD1222 COVID-19 vaccine. TCRdb's copy holds only in-frame clones and misses some; the assay was immunoSEQ multiplex PCR. The sample lists 100,000 to 150,000 clones; 70% to 90% were seen once. The sample consisted of peripheral blood, taken on day 0 of AZD1222 vaccination. Receptors were obtained from an adult in good health.

The chain combines TRBV2 with TRBJ1-4, with D unclear. The CDR3 has 12 amino acids. Looked up from germline, CDR1 is SNHLY and CDR2 is FYNNEI. The V end lost 2 bases, the J end lost 8 bases, and 6 bases lay between the germline ends. The CDR3 here is CASSERPEKLFF. Written as DNA, the CDR3 is TGTGCCAGCAGTGAACGGCCCGAAAAACTGTTTTTT.

The chain has TRBV7-9 and TRBJ1-4; D unclear. The V gene's germline CDR1 is SEHNR and CDR2 FQNEAQ (reference sequence). The CDR3 runs to 11 residues. Trimming took off 2 bases at V and 7 bases at J, with 2 bases between the two ends. CDR3 nucleotides: TGTGCCAGCAGCTTATTTGAAAAACTGTTTTTT. It encodes CASSLFEKLFF.

This clone was seen just once. CDR3 sequence reads: CASSQATARPQHF. CDR3 nucleotide sequence: TGTGCCAGCAGCCAAGCTACGGCTCGGCCCCAGCATTTT. The rearrangement joins TRBV3-1 (or the pseudogene TRBV3-2) to TRBJ1-5, with D hard to call. In germline, CDR1 is LGHDT, CDR2 YNNKEL (reference sequence). The CDR3 runs 13 residues. V lost 1 base, J lost 9 bases, and 10 bases lay in between.

The V gene is TRBV6-6, the J gene TRBJ1-5, with 10 nucleotides matching TRBD1. CDR3 length equals 16 residues. The V and J ends lost 6 bases and 5 bases, in that order; junction bases with no gene match: 10. Germline assignment: CDR1 MNHNY and CDR2 SVGAGI (reference sequence). The CDR3 sequence: CASSPIGTGAHQPQHF. The CDR3 bases are TGTGCCAGCAGCCCGATTGGGACAGGGGCACATCAGCCCCAGCATTTT.

Here the CDR3 DNA reads TGTGCCAGCAGCTTGGCAGGGGGCGGGGGGACCCAGTACTTC. This codes for CASSLAGGGGTQYF. The rearrangement joins TRBV7-2 to TRBJ2-5; D might be TRBD1 (8 bases). This CDR3 has 14 residues. The germline V gene has CDR1 SGHTA and CDR2 FQGNSA. Trimming took 3 bases from V and 7 from J, leaving 15 bases between them.